The rows below give T cell receptor beta chains drawn from one sample of a study of regulatory T cells in long-lasting Graves disease. TCRdb re-called the multiplex PCR reads through MiXCR, storing one row per CDR3 protein. The table lists 300,000 to 500,000 distinct CDR3 sequences, around 20% of them singletons. Sequencing used peripheral blood mononuclear cells (PBMCs), obtained when the disease was refractory, from a patient treated with antithyroid drugs. These receptors were collected from a female donor with Graves disease. The CDR3 runs from the conserved cysteine through the conserved F or W. D genes are given only for firm matches. Size values are once, few and many counts, or a class for expanded clones, and some rows have none.

many	TRBJ2-6	TRBV28	.	TGTGCCAGCAGGGATCCTGGGGCCAACGTCCTGACTTTC	CASRDPGANVLTF
.	TRBJ2-3	TRBV2	.	TGTGCCAGCAGTGGTCCCAGGGGGGACACAGATACGCAGTATTTT	CASSGPRGDTDTQYF
many	TRBJ1-1	TRBV2	.	TGTGCCAGCAGTGAGCGGGAGTTGGGCACTGAAGCTTTCTTT	CASSERELGTEAFF
few	TRBJ2-3	TRBV7-9	.	TGTGCCAGCAGCTTTAGTAGTTTACCTGGCACAGATACGCAGTATTTT	CASSFSSLPGTDTQYF
few	TRBJ1-5	TRBV12-3/TRBV12-4	.	TGTGCCAGCAGTTTGGCACAGAGCAATCAGCCCCAGCATTTT	CASSLAQSNQPQHF
few	TRBJ1-2	TRBV5-4	TRBD1	TGTGCCAGCAGCTTGACGGACAGGGCTTACTATGGCTACACCTTC	CASSLTDRAYYGYTF
.	TRBJ2-7	TRBV5-6	.	TGTGCCAGCAGCGGAAATACCCCAGAGTACTTC	CASSGNTPEYF
.	TRBJ2-5	TRBV6-1	.	TGTGCCAGCAGGCTTGGGGGGGCCCGACCCCAGTACTTC	CASRLGGARPQYF
few	TRBJ2-7	TRBV13	.	TGTGCCAGCAGCTTAGGCCCCGACTCCTACGAGCAGTACTTC	CASSLGPDSYEQYF
many	TRBJ2-7	TRBV15	.	TGTGCCACCAGCAGAGATGGACACGAGCAGTACTTC	CATSRDGHEQYF